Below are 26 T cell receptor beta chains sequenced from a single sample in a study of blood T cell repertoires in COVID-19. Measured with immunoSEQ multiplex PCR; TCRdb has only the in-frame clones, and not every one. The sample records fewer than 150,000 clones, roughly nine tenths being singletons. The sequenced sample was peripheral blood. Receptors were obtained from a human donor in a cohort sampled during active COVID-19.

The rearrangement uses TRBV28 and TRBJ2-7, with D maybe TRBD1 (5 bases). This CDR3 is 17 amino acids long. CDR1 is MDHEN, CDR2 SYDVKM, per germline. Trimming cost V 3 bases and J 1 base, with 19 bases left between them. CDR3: CASSFELQGPGSYEQYF. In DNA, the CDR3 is TGTGCCAGCAGTTTTGAGCTCCAGGGCCCAGGGTCCTACGAGCAGTACTTC.

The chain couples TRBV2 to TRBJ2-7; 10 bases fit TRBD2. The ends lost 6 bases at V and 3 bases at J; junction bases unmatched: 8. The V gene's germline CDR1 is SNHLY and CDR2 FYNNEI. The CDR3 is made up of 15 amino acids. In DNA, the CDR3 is TGTGCCAGCAGGAAAGGTAGCGGGAGGATCTACGAGCAGTACTTC. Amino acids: CASRKGSGRIYEQYF.

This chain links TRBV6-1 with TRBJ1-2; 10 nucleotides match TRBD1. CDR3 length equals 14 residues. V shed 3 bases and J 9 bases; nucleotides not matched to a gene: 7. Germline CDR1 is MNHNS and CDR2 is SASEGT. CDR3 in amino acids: CASSDGQGGIRYTF. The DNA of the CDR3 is TGTGCCAGCAGTGACGGACAGGGGGGGATTCGCTACACCTTC.

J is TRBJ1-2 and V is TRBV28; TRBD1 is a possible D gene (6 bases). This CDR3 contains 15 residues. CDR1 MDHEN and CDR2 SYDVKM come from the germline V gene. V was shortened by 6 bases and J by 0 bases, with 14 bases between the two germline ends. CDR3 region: CASSFTGSPNYGYTF. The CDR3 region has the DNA TGTGCCAGCAGCTTCACAGGGAGCCCTAACTATGGCTACACCTTC.

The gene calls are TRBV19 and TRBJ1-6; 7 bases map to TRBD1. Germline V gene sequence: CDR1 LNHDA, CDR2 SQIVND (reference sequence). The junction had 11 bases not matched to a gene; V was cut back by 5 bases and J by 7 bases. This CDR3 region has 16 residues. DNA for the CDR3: TGTGCCAGTAGTCAACAGGGGAACTCGGCCAATTCACCCCTCCACTTT. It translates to CASSQQGNSANSPLHF.

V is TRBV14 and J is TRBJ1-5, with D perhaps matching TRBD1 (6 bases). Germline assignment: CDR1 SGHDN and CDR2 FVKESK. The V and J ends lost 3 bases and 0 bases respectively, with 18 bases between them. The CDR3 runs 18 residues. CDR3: CASSHWGQTKDSNQPQHF. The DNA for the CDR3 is TGTGCCAGCAGCCATTGGGGGCAGACCAAGGATAGCAATCAGCCCCAGCATTTT.

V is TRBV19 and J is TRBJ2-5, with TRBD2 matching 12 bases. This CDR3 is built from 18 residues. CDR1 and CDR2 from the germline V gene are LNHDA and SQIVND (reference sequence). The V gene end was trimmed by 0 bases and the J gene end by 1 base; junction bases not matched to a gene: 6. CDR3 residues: CASSIESSGRAIQETQYF. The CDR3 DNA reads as TGTGCCAGTAGTATAGAGTCTAGCGGGAGGGCTATCCAAGAGACCCAGTACTTC.

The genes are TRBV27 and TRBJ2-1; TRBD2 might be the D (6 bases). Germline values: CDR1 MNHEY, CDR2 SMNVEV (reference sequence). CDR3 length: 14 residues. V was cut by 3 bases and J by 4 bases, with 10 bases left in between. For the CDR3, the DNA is TGTGCCAGCAGTTTCAAAAGCGGGTACAATGAGCAGTTCTTC. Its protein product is CASSFKSGYNEQFF.

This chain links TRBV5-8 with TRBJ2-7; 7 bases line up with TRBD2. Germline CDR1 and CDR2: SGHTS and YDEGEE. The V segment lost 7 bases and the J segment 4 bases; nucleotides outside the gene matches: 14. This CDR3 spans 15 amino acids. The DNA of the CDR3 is TGTGCCAGCGCCGGCCGGGCTAGCGGTTTTTACGAGCAGTACTTC. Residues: CASAGRASGFYEQYF.

This chain's CDR3 is CASSLSVLPGELFF. DNA for the CDR3: TGTGCCAGCAGCTTATCAGTCCTTCCCGGGGAGCTGTTTTTT. This rearrangement joins TRBV11-3 to TRBJ2-2; no reliable D call. The CDR3 runs to 14 residues. From germline, CDR1 is SGHNT and CDR2 YENEEA. V was shortened by 2 bases and J by 6 bases, with 10 bases between the two germline ends.

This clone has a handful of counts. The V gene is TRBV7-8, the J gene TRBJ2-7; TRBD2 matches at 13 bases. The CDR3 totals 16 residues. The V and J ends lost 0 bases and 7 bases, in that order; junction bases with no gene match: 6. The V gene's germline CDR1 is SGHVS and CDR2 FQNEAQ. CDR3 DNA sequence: TGTGCCAGCAGCTTAGCTTTCTTACTAGCGGGGGGGGAGCAGTACTTC. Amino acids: CASSLAFLLAGGEQYF.

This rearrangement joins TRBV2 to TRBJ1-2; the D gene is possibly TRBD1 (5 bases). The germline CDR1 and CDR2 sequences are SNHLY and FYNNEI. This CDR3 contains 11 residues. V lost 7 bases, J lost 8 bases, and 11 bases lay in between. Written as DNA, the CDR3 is TGTGCCAGCATTCAGGGTCAAGGCTACACCTTC. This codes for CASIQGQGYTF.

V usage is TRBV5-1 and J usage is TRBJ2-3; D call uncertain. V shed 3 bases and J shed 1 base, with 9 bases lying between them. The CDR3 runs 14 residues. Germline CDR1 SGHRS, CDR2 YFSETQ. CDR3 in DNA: TGCGCCAGCAGCTCAACGACTGGCACAGATACGCAGTATTTT. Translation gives CASSSTTGTDTQYF. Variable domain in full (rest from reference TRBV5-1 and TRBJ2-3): KAGVTQTPRYLIKTRGQQVTLSCSPISGHRSVSWYQQTPGQGLQFLFEYFSETQRNKGNFPGRFSGRQFSNSRSEMNVSTLELGDSALYLCASSSTTGTDTQYFGPGTRLTVL.

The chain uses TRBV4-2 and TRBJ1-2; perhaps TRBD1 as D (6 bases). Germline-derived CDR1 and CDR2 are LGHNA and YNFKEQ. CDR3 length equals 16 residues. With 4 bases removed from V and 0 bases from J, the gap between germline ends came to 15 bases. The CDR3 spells CASSRAQQGANYGYTF. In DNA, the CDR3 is TGTGCCAGCAGCCGAGCACAACAGGGAGCTAACTATGGCTACACCTTC.

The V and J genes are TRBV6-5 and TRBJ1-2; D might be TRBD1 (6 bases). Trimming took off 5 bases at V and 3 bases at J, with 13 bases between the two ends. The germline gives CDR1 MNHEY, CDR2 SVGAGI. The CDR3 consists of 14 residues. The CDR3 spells CASSPGGGYYGYTF. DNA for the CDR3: TGTGCCAGCAGTCCCGGGGGGGGCTACTATGGCTACACCTTC.

CDR3 sequence: CASSDYLDGYTF. The DNA for the CDR3 is TGCGCCAGCAGTGACTACCTCGATGGCTACACCTTC. The gene calls are TRBV10-2 and TRBJ1-2; D ambiguous. V was shortened by 3 bases and J by 6 bases, with 8 bases between the two germline ends. CDR3 size: 12 residues. Germline V CDR1 and CDR2: WSHSY, SAAADI.

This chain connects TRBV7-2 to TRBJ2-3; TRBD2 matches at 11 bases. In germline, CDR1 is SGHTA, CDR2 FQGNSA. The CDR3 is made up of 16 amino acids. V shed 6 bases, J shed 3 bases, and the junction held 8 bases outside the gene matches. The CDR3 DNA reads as TGTGCCAGCAGTTCGTCCGGGACTAGCGGAACAGATACGCAGTATTTT. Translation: CASSSSGTSGTDTQYF.

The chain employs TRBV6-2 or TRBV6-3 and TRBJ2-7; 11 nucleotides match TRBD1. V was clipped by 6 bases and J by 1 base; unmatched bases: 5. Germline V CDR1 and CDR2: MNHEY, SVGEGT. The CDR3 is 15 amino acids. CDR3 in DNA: TGTGCCAGCAGACCTGGGACAGGGGGTTCCTACGAGCAGTACTTC. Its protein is CASRPGTGGSYEQYF.

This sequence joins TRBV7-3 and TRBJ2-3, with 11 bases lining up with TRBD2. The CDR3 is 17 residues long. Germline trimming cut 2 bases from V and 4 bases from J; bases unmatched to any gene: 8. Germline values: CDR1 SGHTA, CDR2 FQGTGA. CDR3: CASSLATSGALPDTQYF. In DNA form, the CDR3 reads TGTGCCAGCAGCTTAGCGACTAGCGGGGCCCTACCAGATACGCAGTATTTT. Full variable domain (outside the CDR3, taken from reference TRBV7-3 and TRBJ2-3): GAGVSQTPSNKVTEKGKYVELRCDPISGHTALYWYRQSLGQGPEFLIYFQGTGAADDSGLPNDRFFAVRPEGSVSTLKIQRTERGDSAVYLCASSLATSGALPDTQYFGPGTRLTVL.

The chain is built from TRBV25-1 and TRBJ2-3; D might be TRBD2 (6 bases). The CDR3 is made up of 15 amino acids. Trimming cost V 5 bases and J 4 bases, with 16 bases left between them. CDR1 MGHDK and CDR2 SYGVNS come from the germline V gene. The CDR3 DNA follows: TGTGCCAGCAGTCAAACCGGGTGGAGGGCAGATACGCAGTATTTT. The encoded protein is CASSQTGWRADTQYF.

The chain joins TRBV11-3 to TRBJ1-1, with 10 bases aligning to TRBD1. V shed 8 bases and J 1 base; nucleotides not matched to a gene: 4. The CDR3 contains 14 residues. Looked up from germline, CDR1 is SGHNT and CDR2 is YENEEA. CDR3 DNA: TGTGCCAGCTCGGACAGGGGGAGGAACACTGAAGCTTTCTTT. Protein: CASSDRGRNTEAFF.

CDR3 amino acids: CASSLSAGGTGPMVNYGYTF. The DNA for the CDR3 is TGCGCCAGCAGCTTGAGCGCCGGGGGGACAGGCCCCATGGTAAACTATGGCTACACCTTC. This rearrangement joins TRBV5-1 to TRBJ1-2, with 8 bases identical to TRBD1. The CDR3 covers 20 residues. CDR1 and CDR2 from the germline V gene are SGHRS and YFSETQ. Germline trimming cut 1 base from V and 2 bases from J; bases unmatched to any gene: 19.

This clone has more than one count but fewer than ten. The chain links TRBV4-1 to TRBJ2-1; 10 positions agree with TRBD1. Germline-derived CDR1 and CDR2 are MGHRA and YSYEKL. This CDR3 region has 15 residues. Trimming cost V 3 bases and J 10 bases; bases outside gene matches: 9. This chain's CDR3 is CASSHPGQGILEQFF. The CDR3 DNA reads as TGCGCCAGCAGCCACCCGGGACAGGGGATATTGGAGCAGTTCTTC.

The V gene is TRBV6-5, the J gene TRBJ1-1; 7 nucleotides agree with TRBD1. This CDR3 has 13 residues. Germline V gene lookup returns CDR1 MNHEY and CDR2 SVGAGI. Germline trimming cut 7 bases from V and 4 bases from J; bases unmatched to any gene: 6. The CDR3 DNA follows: TGTGCCAGCAAGGGCAGGGGGAGCACTGAAGCTTTCTTT. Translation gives CASKGRGSTEAFF.

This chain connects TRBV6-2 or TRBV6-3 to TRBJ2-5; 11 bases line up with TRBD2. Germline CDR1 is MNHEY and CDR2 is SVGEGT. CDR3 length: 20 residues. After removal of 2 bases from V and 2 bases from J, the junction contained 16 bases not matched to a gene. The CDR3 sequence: CASSYREGKRLAGPQETQYF. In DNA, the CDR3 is TGTGCCAGCAGTTACAGGGAGGGCAAGAGACTAGCGGGGCCTCAAGAGACCCAGTACTTC.

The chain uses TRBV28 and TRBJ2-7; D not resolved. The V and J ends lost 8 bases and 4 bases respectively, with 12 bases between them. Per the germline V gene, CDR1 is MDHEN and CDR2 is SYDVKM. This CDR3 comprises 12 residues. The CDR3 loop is CASPGLSYEQYF. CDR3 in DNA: TGTGCCAGCCCCGGTTTATCTTACGAGCAGTACTTC. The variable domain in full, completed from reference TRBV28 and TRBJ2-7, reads DVKVTQSSRYLVKRTGEKVFLECVQDMDHENMFWYRQDPGLGLRLIYFSYDVKMKEKGDIPEGYSVSREKKERFSLILESASTNQTSMYLCASPGLSYEQYFGPGTRLTVT.